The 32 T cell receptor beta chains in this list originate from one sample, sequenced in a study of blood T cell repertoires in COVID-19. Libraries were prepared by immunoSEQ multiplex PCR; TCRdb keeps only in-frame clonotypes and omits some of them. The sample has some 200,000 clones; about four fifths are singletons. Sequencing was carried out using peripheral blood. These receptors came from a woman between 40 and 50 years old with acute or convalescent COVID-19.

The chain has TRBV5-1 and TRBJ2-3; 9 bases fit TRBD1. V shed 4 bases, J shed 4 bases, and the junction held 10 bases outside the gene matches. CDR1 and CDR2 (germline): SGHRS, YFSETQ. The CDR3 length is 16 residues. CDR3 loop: CASSKVDRGRADTQYF. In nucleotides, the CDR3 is TGCGCCAGCAGCAAGGTGGACAGGGGACGGGCAGATACGCAGTATTTT.

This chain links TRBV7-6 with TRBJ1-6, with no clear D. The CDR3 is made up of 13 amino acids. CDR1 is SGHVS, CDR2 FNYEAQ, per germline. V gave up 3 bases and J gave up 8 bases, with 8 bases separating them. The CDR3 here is CASSLEWDSPLHF. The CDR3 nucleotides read TGTGCCAGCAGCTTGGAGTGGGATTCACCCCTCCACTTT.

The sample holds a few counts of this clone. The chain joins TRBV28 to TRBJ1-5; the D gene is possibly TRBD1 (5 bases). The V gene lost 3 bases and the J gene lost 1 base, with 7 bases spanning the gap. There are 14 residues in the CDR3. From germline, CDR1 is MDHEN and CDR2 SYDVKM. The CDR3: CASSLGGSNQPQHF. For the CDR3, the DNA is TGTGCCAGCAGTTTGGGGGGGAGCAATCAGCCCCAGCATTTT.

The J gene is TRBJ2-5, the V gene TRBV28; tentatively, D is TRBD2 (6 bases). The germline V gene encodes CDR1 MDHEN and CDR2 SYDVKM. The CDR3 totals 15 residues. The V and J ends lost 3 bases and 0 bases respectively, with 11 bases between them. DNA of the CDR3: TGTGCCAGCAGTTTCGTGGGGGACTACCAAGAGACCCAGTACTTC. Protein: CASSFVGDYQETQYF.

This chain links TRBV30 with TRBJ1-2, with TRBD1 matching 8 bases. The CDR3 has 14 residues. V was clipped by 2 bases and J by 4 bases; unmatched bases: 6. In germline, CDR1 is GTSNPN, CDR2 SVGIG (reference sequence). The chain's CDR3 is CAWSRQQGGYGYTF. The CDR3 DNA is TGTGCCTGGAGTAGGCAACAGGGGGGCTATGGCTACACCTTC.

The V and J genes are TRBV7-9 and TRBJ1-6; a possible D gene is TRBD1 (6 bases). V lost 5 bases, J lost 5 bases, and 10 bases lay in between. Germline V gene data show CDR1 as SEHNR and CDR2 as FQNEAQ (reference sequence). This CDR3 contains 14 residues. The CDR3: CASSPGQHNSPLHF. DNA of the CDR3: TGTGCCAGCAGCCCTGGACAGCATAATTCACCCCTCCACTTT.

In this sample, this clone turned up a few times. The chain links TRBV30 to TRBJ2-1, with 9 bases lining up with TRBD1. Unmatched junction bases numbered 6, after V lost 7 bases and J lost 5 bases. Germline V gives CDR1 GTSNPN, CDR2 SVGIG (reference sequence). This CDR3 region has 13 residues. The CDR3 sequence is CASDRGYHNEQFF. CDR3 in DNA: TGTGCCTCGGACAGGGGATACCACAATGAGCAGTTCTTC.

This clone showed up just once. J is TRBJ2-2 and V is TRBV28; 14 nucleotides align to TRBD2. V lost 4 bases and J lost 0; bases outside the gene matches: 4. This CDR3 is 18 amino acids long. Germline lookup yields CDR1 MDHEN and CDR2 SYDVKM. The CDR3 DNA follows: TGTGCCAGCAGTTCACCGGGACTAGCGGGGGCGAACACCGGGGAGCTGTTTTTT. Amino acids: CASSSPGLAGANTGELFF.

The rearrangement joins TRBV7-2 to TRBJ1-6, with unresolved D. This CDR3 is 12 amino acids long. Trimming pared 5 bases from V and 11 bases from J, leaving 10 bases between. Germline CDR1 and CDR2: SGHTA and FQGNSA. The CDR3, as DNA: TGTGCCAGCAGCCTGTCGGTTCCACCCCTCCACTTT. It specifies CASSLSVPPLHF.

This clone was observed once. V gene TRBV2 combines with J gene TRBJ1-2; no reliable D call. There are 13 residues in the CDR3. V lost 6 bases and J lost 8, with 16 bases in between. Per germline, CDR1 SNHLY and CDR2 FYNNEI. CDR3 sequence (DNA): TGTGCCAGCAGCCTATCTCCTCAGCGAGGCTACACCTTC. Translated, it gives CASSLSPQRGYTF.

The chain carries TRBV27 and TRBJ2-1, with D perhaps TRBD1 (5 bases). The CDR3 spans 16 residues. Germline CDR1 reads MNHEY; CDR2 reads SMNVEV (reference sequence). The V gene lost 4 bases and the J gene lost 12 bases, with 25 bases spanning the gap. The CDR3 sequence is CASSSLPVGGAKRQFF. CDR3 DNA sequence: TGTGCCAGCAGTTCGCTGCCCGTGGGTGGGGCCAAAAGGCAGTTCTTC.

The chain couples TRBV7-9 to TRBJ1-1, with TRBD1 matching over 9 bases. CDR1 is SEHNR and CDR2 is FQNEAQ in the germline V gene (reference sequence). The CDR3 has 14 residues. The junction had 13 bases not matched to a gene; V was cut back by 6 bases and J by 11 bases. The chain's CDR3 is CASSRRTGETTAFF. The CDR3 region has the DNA TGTGCCAGCAGTCGACGGACAGGGGAAACGACGGCTTTCTTT.

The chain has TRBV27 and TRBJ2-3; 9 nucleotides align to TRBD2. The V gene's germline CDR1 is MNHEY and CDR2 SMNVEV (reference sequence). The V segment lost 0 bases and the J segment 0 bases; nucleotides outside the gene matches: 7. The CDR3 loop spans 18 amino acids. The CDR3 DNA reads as TGTGCCAGCAGTTTATCGACTCCGCGGGAGGGTAGCACAGATACGCAGTATTTT. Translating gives CASSLSTPREGSTDTQYF.

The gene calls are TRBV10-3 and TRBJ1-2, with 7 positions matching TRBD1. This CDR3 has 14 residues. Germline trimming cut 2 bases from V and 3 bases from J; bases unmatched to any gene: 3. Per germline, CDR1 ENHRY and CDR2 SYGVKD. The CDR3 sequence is CAISEDRVDYGYTF. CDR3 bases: TGTGCCATCAGTGAGGACAGGGTGGACTATGGCTACACCTTC.

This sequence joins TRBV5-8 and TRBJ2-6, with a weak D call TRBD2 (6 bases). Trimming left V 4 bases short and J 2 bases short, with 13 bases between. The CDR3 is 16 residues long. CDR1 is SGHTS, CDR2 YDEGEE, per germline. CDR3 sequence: CASSRGLGAGANVLTF. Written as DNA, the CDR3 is TGTGCCAGCAGCCGGGGACTGGGAGCTGGGGCCAACGTCCTGACTTTC.

The CDR3 sequence: CASRLLGQGGEKLFF. The CDR3 coding sequence is TGTGCCAGCAGGTTACTTGGACAGGGGGGTGAAAAACTGTTTTTT. This chain connects TRBV28 to TRBJ1-4; TRBD1 matches at 10 bases. The CDR3 is 15 amino acids. Germline V gene lookup returns CDR1 MDHEN and CDR2 SYDVKM. V shed 6 bases and J 7 bases; nucleotides not matched to a gene: 8.

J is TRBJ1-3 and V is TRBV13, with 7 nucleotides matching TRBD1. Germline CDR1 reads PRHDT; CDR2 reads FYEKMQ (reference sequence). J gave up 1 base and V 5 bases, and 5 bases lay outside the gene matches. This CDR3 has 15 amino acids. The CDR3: CASSAQGFSGNTIYF. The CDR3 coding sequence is TGTGCCAGCAGCGCACAGGGGTTTTCTGGAAACACCATATATTTT.

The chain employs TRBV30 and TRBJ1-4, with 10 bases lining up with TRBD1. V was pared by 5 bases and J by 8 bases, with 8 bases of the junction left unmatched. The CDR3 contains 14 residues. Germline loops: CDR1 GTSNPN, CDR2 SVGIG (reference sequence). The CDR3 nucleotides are TGTGCCTGGGCGGGGGACAGGGGAACCGAAAAACTGTTTTTT. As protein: CAWAGDRGTEKLFF. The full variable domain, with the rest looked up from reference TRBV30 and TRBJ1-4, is SQTIHQWPATLVQPVGSPLSLECTVEGTSNPNLYWYRQAAGRGLQLLFYSVGIGQISSEVPQNLSASRPQDRQFILSSKKLLLSDSGFYLCAWAGDRGTEKLFFGSGTQLSVL.

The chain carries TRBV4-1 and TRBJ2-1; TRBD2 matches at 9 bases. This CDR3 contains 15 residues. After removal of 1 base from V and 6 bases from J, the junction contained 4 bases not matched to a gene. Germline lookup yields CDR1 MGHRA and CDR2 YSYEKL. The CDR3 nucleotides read TGCGCCAGCAGCCAAGGGCGGGGGGGTCGCAATGAGCAGTTCTTC. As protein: CASSQGRGGRNEQFF.

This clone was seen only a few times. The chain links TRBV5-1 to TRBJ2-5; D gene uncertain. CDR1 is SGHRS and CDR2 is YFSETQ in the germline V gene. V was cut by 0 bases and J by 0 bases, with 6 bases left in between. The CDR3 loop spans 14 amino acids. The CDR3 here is CASSLDSDQETQYF. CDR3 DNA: TGCGCCAGCAGCTTGGACTCGGACCAAGAGACCCAGTACTTC.

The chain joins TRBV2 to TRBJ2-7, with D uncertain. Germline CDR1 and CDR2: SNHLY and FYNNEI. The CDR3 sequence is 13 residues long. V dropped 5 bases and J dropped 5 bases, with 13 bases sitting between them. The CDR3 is CASSSFLAHEQYF. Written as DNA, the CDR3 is TGTGCCAGCAGTTCTTTTTTAGCCCACGAGCAGTACTTC.

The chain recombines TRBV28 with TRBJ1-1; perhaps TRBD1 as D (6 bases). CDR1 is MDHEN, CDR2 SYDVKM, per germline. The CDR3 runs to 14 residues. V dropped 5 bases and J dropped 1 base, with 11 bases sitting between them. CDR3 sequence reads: CASSRRQANTEAFF. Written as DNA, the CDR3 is TGTGCCAGCAGTCGCCGACAGGCGAACACTGAAGCTTTCTTT.

In DNA, the CDR3 is TGTGCCTGGAGTGCGCTAGCTGAGCAGTACTTC. This gives the protein CAWSALAEQYF. The chain links TRBV30 to TRBJ2-7; weak D call: TRBD2 (5 bases). The germline V gene encodes CDR1 GTSNPN and CDR2 SVGIG (reference sequence). The CDR3 totals 11 residues. V lost 1 base and J 7 bases, leaving 8 bases between the germline ends.

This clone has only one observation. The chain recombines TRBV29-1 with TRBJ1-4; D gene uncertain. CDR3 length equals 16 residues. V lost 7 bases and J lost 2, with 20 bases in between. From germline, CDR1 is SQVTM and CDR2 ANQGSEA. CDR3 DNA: TGCAGCGCTCCCGATGGGCCGCAATCGACTAATGAAAAACTGTTTTTT. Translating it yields CSAPDGPQSTNEKLFF.

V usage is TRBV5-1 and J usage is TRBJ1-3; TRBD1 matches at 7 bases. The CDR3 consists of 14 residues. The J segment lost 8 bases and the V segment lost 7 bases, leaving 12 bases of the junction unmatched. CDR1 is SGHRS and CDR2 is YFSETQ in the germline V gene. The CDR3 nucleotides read TGCGCCAGCGGACAGACAGGGCGCGGGGACACCATATATTTT. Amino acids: CASGQTGRGDTIYF.

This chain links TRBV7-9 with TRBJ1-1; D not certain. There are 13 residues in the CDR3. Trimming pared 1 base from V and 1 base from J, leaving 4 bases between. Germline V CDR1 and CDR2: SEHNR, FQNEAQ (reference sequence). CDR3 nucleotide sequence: TGTGCCAGCAGCTTAGGGCAGAACACTGAAGCTTTCTTT. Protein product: CASSLGQNTEAFF.

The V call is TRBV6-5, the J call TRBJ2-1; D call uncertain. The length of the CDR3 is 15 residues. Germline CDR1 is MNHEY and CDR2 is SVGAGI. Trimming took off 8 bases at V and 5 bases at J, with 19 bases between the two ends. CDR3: CASSPPGRKDNEQFF. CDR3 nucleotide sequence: TGTGCCAGCTCACCACCAGGCAGGAAAGACAATGAGCAGTTCTTC.

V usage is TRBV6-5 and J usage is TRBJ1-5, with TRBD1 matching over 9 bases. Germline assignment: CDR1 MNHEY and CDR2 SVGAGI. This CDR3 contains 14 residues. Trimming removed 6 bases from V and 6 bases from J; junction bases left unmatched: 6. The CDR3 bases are TGTGCCAGCAGACTCGGGACAGGGCCTCAGCCCCAGCATTTT. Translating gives CASRLGTGPQPQHF.

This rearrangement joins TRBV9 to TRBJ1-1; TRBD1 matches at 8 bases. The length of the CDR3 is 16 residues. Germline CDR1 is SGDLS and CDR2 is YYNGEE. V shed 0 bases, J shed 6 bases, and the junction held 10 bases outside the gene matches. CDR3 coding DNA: TGTGCCAGCAGCGTAGAGACAGGGGAAAACGGGGCTGAAGCTTTCTTT. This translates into CASSVETGENGAEAFF.

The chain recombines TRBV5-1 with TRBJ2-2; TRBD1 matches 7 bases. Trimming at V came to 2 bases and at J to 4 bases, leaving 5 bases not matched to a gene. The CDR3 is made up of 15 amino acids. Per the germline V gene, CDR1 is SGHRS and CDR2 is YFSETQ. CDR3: CASSFSGQATGELFF. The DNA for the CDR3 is TGCGCCAGCAGCTTTTCAGGACAGGCCACCGGGGAGCTGTTTTTT.

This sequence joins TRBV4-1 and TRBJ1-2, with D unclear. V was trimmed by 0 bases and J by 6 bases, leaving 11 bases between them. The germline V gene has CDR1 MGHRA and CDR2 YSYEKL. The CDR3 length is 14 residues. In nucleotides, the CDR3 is TGCGCCAGCAGCCAAGACCGACGAGGAGATGGCTACACCTTC. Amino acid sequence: CASSQDRRGDGYTF.

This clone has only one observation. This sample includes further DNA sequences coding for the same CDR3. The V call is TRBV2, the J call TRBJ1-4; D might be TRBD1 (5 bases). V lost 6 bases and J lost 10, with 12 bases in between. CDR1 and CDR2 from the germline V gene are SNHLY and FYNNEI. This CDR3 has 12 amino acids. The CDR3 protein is CASSERGGKLFF. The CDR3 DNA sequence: TGTGCCAGCAGCGAAAGGGGTGGAAAACTGTTTTTT.